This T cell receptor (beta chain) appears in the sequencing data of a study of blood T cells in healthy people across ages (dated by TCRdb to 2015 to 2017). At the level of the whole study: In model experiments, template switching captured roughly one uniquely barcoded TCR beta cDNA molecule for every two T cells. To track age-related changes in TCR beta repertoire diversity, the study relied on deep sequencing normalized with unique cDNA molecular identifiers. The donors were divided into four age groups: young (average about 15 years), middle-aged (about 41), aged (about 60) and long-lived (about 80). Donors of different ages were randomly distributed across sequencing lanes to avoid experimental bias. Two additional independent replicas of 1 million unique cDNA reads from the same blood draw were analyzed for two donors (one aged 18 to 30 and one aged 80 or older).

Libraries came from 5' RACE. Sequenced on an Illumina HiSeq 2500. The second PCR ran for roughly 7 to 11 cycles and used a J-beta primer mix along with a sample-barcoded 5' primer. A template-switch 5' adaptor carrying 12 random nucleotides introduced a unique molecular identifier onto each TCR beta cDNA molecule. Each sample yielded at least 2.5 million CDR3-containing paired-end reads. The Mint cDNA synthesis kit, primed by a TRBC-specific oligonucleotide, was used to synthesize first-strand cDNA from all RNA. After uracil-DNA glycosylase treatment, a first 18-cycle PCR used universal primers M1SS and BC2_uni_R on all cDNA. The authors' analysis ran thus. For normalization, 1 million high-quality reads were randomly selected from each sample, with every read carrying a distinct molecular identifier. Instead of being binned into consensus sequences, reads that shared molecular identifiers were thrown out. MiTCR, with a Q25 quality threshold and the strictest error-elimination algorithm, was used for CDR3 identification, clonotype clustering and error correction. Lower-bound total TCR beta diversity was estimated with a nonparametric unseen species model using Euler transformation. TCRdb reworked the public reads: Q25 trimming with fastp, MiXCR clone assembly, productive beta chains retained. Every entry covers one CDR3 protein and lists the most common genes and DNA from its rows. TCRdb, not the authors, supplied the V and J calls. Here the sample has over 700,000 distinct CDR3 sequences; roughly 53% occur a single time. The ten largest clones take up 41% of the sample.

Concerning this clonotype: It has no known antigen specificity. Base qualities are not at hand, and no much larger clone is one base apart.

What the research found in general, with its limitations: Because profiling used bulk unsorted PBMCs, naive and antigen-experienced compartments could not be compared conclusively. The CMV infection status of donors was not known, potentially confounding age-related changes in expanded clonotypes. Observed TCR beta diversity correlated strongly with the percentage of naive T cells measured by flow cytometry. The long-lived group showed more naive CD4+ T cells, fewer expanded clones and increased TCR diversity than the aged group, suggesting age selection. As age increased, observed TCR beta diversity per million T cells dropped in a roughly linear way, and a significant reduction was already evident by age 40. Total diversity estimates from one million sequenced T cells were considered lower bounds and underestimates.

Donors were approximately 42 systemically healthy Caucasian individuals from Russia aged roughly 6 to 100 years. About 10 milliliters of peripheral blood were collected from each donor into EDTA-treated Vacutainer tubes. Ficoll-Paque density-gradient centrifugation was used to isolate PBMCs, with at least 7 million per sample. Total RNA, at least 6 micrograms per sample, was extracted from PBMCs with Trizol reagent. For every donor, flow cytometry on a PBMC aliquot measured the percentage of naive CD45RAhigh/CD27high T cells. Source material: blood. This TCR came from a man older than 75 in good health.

The bases read TGCAGTGCAGGAGGGACAGGGGTGCGCGAGCAGTACTTC. This encodes CSAGGTGVREQYF. The chain joins TRBV20-1 to TRBJ2-5, and 10 junctional nucleotides match TRBD1. The tail of the sequence fits TRBJ2-7 better, so the J call may be wrong. Reading from cysteine to phenylalanine, the CDR3 counts 13 amino acids. The retained sequence is limited to the CDR3, 39 bases, with the frame set at the first base. CDR1 and CDR2, looked up from the germline V gene (reference sequence), are DFQATT and SNEGSKA.